The 6 T cell receptor beta chains given below trace back to one sample, sequenced in a study of regulatory T cells in long-lasting Graves disease. Building of the TCR beta libraries involved iRepertoire HTBI primers and Arm-PCR of CDR3 regions. TCRdb itself ran the multiplex PCR reads through MiXCR, one entry per CDR3 protein. This table has hundreds of thousands of distinct CDR3 sequences, approximately 12% appearing once. Specified time point: newly diagnosed GD, antithyroid drugs for less than 3 months. The authors made the TCR library using RNA they extracted from PBMCs. These data are also associated with another study on T cells in Graves' hyperthyroidism and ophthalmopathy.

Here the sequenced sample was peripheral blood mononuclear cells (PBMCs), taken at new diagnosis, from a patient treated with antithyroid drugs. The receptor set was obtained from a young woman with Graves disease.

This clonotype has at least ten counts. The chain combines TRBV6-1 with TRBJ1-2; D possibly corresponds to TRBD1 (6 bases). The germline V gene has CDR1 MNHNS and CDR2 SASEGT. V dropped 5 bases and J dropped 4 bases, with 11 bases sitting between them. The CDR3 totals 13 residues. The CDR3 is CASSKGGGYGYTF. DNA of the CDR3: TGTGCCAGCAGTAAGGGAGGGGGCTATGGCTACACCTTC.

This clonotype was seen at least ten times. The genes are TRBV5-1 and TRBJ1-1, with a tentative D call TRBD1 (5 bases). Deletions cut 0 bases from V and 3 bases from J, with 9 bases between. The CDR3 loop spans 14 amino acids. Germline V gene sequence: CDR1 SGHRS, CDR2 YFSETQ. This chain's CDR3 is CASSLEGKDTEAFF. CDR3 nucleotide sequence: TGCGCCAGCAGCTTGGAGGGGAAGGACACTGAAGCTTTCTTT.

The table lists this clonotype with a few counts. The rearrangement uses TRBV28 and TRBJ2-7; D possibly corresponds to TRBD2 (5 bases). Germline loops: CDR1 MDHEN, CDR2 SYDVKM. The CDR3 is 16 amino acids. The V and J ends lost 6 bases and 7 bases respectively, with 25 bases between them. DNA for the CDR3: TGTGCCAGCAGCTCCTCAGAACTACCGAAGACGGGGGAGCAGTACTTC. This translates into CASSSSELPKTGEQYF. The whole variable domain, filled in from reference TRBV28 and TRBJ2-7, reads DVKVTQSSRYLVKRTGEKVFLECVQDMDHENMFWYRQDPGLGLRLIYFSYDVKMKEKGDIPEGYSVSREKKERFSLILESASTNQTSMYLCASSSSELPKTGEQYFGPGTRLTVT.

This clonotype was recorded at least ten times. This chain connects TRBV28 to TRBJ2-4; maybe TRBD1 (6 bases). Trimming took 5 bases from V and 5 from J, leaving 10 bases between them. The germline V gene encodes CDR1 MDHEN and CDR2 SYDVKM. This CDR3 is 13 amino acids long. The CDR3 region has the DNA TGTGCCAGCAGTGGTAACAGGGAAAACATTCAGTACTTC. It yields the protein CASSGNRENIQYF.

Details on this clonotype: This may be a read error: a much more frequent sequence differs by one nucleotide. This likely comes from a read error, as the CDR3 has no conserved phenylalanine or tryptophan at its end. This chain joins TRBV7-2 and TRBJ1-4, with D possibly being TRBD1 (5 bases). The V end was cut by 3 bases, the J end by 7 bases, with 12 bases between. The CDR3 length is 14 residues. Germline V gene data show CDR1 as SGHTA and CDR2 as FQGNSA. This chain's CDR3 is CASSLGPGFEKLFL. Here the CDR3 DNA reads TGTGCCAGCAGCTTGGGGCCAGGCTTTGAAAAACTGTTTCTT.

The chain uses TRBV7-9 and TRBJ2-3; no firm D call. The CDR3 is 12 amino acids. In germline, CDR1 is SEHNR, CDR2 FQNEAQ (reference sequence). V gave up 0 bases and J gave up 8 bases, with 6 bases separating them. This chain's CDR3 is CASSLARSTQYF. The CDR3 nucleotides read TGTGCCAGCAGCTTAGCGAGGTCTACGCAGTATTTT.